A selection of T cell receptor beta chains follows, all from one sample in a study of identical twins. TCRdb itself ran the 5' RACE reads through MiXCR, one entry per CDR3 protein. The sample holds 500,000 or so distinct CDR3 sequences, approximately 15% seen once. These data are also associated with another study on yellow fever vaccine responses in identical twins.

The sample consisted of CD4+ T cells sorted from blood. The origin of the receptors is a woman between 18 and 30 years old in good health. The CDR3 runs from the conserved cysteine through the conserved F or W. Each record gives: clone size, V gene, J gene, D gene, CDR3 length, CDR3 protein, CDR3 DNA. The D gene is left open where the match is weak. Clone size, where shown, is once, few, many, or a class for clones that have expanded.

size: few; V: TRBV6-1; J: TRBJ2-5; D: -; length: 13; CDR3: CASTEPVVETQYF; DNA: TGTGCCAGCACCGAACCGGTAGTAGAGACCCAGTACTTC
size: -; V: TRBV6-5; J: TRBJ2-7; D: TRBD2; length: 16; CDR3: CASSYPEPGLGYEQYF; DNA: TGTGCCAGCAGTTACCCTGAACCGGGACTAGGCTACGAGCAGTACTTC
size: few; V: TRBV2; J: TRBJ2-1; D: -; length: 13; CDR3: CASSESYYDEQFF; DNA: TGTGCCAGCAGTGAGAGCTATTACGATGAGCAGTTCTTC
size: few; V: TRBV7-9; J: TRBJ2-5; D: -; length: 14; CDR3: CASSLWQTQETQYF; DNA: TGTGCCAGCAGCTTATGGCAGACCCAAGAGACCCAGTACTTC
size: many; V: TRBV5-1; J: TRBJ2-1; D: -; length: 15; CDR3: CASSLGWGEANEQFF; DNA: TGCGCCAGCAGCTTAGGTTGGGGGGAGGCCAATGAGCAGTTCTTC
size: -; V: TRBV18; J: TRBJ2-1; D: TRBD2; length: 17; CDR3: CASSPKTSGSSYNEQFF; DNA: TGTGCCAGCTCCCCCAAAACTAGCGGGAGTTCGTACAATGAGCAGTTCTTC
size: few; V: TRBV14; J: TRBJ1-5; D: -; length: 13; CDR3: CASSRTVNQPQHF; DNA: TGTGCCAGCAGCCGGACGGTTAATCAGCCCCAGCATTTT
size: few; V: TRBV28; J: TRBJ2-7; D: TRBD2; length: 20; CDR3: CASSLLALTSLQRGAYEQYF; DNA: TGTGCCAGCAGTTTATTAGCTCTCACTTCCCTTCAGCGGGGGGCCTACGAGCAGTACTTC
size: -; V: TRBV2; J: TRBJ2-7; D: TRBD1; length: 12; CDR3: CASSESAGQVRF; DNA: TGTGCCAGCAGTGAATCGGCGGGACAGGTCCGCTTC
size: few; V: TRBV28; J: TRBJ2-1; D: TRBD1; length: 16; CDR3: CASSFTRTGGGDEQFF; DNA: TGTGCCAGCAGTTTTACTCGGACAGGGGGGGGGGATGAGCAGTTCTTC
size: -; V: TRBV7-9; J: TRBJ2-4; D: -; length: 14; CDR3: CASSFESIRNIQYF; DNA: TGTGCCAGCAGCTTTGAAAGCATACGGAACATTCAGTACTTC
size: few; V: TRBV20-1; J: TRBJ2-6; D: -; length: 13; CDR3: CSAYLSGANVLTF; DNA: TGCAGTGCTTATCTCTCTGGGGCCAACGTCCTGACTTTC
size: few; V: TRBV3-1; J: TRBJ2-7; D: -; length: 14; CDR3: CASSQVRGTHEQYF; DNA: TGTGCCAGCAGCCAAGTACGCGGGACCCACGAGCAGTACTTC
size: few; V: TRBV2; J: TRBJ2-5; D: -; length: 12; CDR3: CASKELQETQYF; DNA: TGTGCCAGCAAGGAGTTACAAGAGACCCAGTACTTC
size: -; V: TRBV2; J: TRBJ1-5; D: -; length: 14; CDR3: CASSETGIRQPQHF; DNA: TGTGCCAGCAGTGAAACGGGGATCCGGCAGCCCCAGCATTTT
size: -; V: TRBV27; J: TRBJ2-2; D: -; length: 15; CDR3: CASSPIYGVAGELFF; DNA: TGTGCCAGCAGCCCGATTTACGGTGTTGCCGGGGAGCTGTTTTTT
size: many; V: TRBV15; J: TRBJ2-7; D: -; length: 12; CDR3: CATSREGYEQYF; DNA: TGTGCCACCAGCAGAGAGGGATACGAGCAGTACTTC
size: -; V: TRBV28; J: TRBJ2-7; D: TRBD1; length: 15; CDR3: CASSRGGTGFHEQYF; DNA: TGTGCCAGCAGTAGGGGGGGGACAGGGTTCCACGAGCAGTACTTC
size: -; V: TRBV7-7; J: TRBJ2-2; D: -; length: 15; CDR3: CASSSGQRNTGELFF; DNA: TGTGCTAGCAGCTCAGGACAGAGAAACACCGGGGAGCTGTTTTTT
size: once; V: TRBV19; J: TRBJ2-6; D: -; length: 17; CDR3: CASSIRTGLSGANVLTF; DNA: TGTGCCAGTAGTATTCGAACAGGGCTCTCTGGGGCCAACGTCCTGACTTTC
size: -; V: TRBV5-6; J: TRBJ2-2; D: TRBD1; length: 17; CDR3: CASSFGKTGGISGELFF; DNA: TGTGCCAGCAGCTTTGGAAAGACAGGGGGCATTAGCGGGGAGCTGTTTTTT
size: -; V: TRBV4-2; J: TRBJ2-7; D: -; length: 15; CDR3: CASSQDLGVGYEQYF; DNA: TGTGCCAGCAGCCAAGATTTAGGGGTAGGGTACGAGCAGTACTTC
size: -; V: TRBV30; J: TRBJ2-3; D: -; length: 12; CDR3: CAWRRAADTQYF; DNA: TGTGCCTGGCGCAGGGCCGCAGATACGCAGTATTTT
size: -; V: TRBV3-1; J: TRBJ2-5; D: -; length: 14; CDR3: CASSQDARVETQYF; DNA: TGTGCCAGCAGCCAAGATGCCAGGGTAGAGACCCAGTACTTC
size: many; V: TRBV10-3; J: TRBJ2-3; D: -; length: 14; CDR3: CAISESTGGDTQYF; DNA: TGTGCCATCAGTGAGTCAACCGGAGGAGACACGCAGTATTTT
size: many; V: TRBV20-1; J: TRBJ2-5; D: TRBD2; length: 14; CDR3: CSAHFVWGGETQYF; DNA: TGCAGTGCCCATTTTGTGTGGGGGGGAGAGACCCAGTACTTC
size: -; V: TRBV7-6; J: TRBJ2-1; D: -; length: 15; CDR3: CASSLERGRAIEQFF; DNA: TGTGCCAGCAGCTTAGAAAGGGGGAGGGCAATTGAGCAGTTCTTC
size: few; V: TRBV3-1; J: TRBJ2-3; D: -; length: 14; CDR3: CASSQDTSTDTQYF; DNA: TGTGCCAGCAGCCAAGACACGTCCACAGATACGCAGTATTTT
size: -; V: TRBV29-1; J: TRBJ1-1; D: TRBD1; length: 16; CDR3: CSVDRGQKIMNTEAFF; DNA: TGCAGCGTGGACAGGGGGCAAAAAATCATGAACACTGAAGCTTTCTTT
size: many; V: TRBV12-3/TRBV12-4; J: TRBJ2-7; D: -; length: 15; CDR3: CASSLSGKISYEQYF; DNA: TGTGCCAGCAGTTTATCAGGGAAGATCTCCTACGAGCAGTACTTC
size: -; V: TRBV28; J: TRBJ2-2; D: TRBD1; length: 15; CDR3: CASSRTGVGTGELFF; DNA: TGTGCCAGCAGTAGGACAGGGGTCGGCACCGGGGAGCTGTTTTTT
size: -; V: TRBV7-2; J: TRBJ1-3; D: -; length: 16; CDR3: CASSPRAAISGNTIYF; DNA: TGTGCCAGCAGCCCGCGGGCCGCGATCTCTGGAAACACCATATATTTT
size: -; V: TRBV6-2/TRBV6-3; J: TRBJ2-7; D: -; length: 13; CDR3: CASRGWSSYEQYF; DNA: TGTGCCAGCCGAGGGTGGAGCTCCTACGAGCAGTACTTC
size: once; V: TRBV3-1; J: TRBJ2-7; D: -; length: 17; CDR3: CASTQEKLRLESYEQYF; DNA: TGTGCCAGCACCCAAGAAAAGTTGAGACTCGAATCCTACGAGCAGTACTTC
size: -; V: TRBV6-4; J: TRBJ1-2; D: -; length: 14; CDR3: CASSPGGRGHGYTF; DNA: TGTGCCAGCAGCCCCGGGGGCAGGGGCCATGGCTACACCTTC
size: -; V: TRBV24-1; J: TRBJ2-1; D: TRBD1; length: 15; CDR3: CATSDFLGTGDEQFF; DNA: TGTGCCACCAGTGATTTCCTAGGGACAGGGGATGAGCAGTTCTTC
size: -; V: TRBV10-3; J: TRBJ2-7; D: TRBD2; length: 16; CDR3: CAITAGLAGVSYEQYF; DNA: TGTGCCATCACCGCCGGACTAGCGGGAGTTTCTTACGAGCAGTACTTC
size: -; V: TRBV7-3; J: TRBJ2-4; D: -; length: 13; CDR3: CASSQPEIWFQYF; DNA: TGTGCCAGCAGCCAGCCCGAAATCTGGTTTCAGTACTTC
size: few; V: TRBV20-1; J: TRBJ1-4; D: -; length: 13; CDR3: CSARYAIEEKLFF; DNA: TGCAGTGCTAGATACGCCATCGAGGAAAAACTGTTTTTT
size: few; V: TRBV7-9; J: TRBJ1-2; D: TRBD1; length: 16; CDR3: CASSLRDRDPKGGYTF; DNA: TGTGCCAGCAGCCTTCGGGACAGAGATCCAAAGGGTGGCTACACCTTC